The clone carrying this TCR beta chain has more than one count but fewer than ten. Its cognate antigen is unknown. V gave up 4 bases and J gave up 8 bases; unmatched junction bases: 11. CDR1 SGHNT and CDR2 YYREEE come from the germline V gene (reference sequence). The CDR3 loop spans 14 amino acids. These data come from a study of shared clonotypes between healthy human individuals. At the level of the study: Two female and a few male donors aged 18 to 49 were enrolled.

General study findings and limits: Naive CD4 clonotypes were shared across several donors at 4.5% to 6%.

Healthy and HIV-negative, the adult donors had no recent acute infections or vaccinations. Data came from immunoSEQ multiplex PCR; TCRdb stores just in-frame clones and leaves some out. The sample lists some 790,000 clones; around 77% were seen once. The material sequenced was memory CD4+ T cells sorted from blood. The subset denotes: CD45RA-negative fraction. The rearrangement links TRBV5-4 to TRBJ1-2, with 7 bases identical to TRBD1. The source is a woman aged 25 to 39 in good health. The CDR3: CASSLDRMDMGYTF. CDR3 DNA: TGTGCCAGCAGCCTGGACAGGATGGATATGGGCTACACCTTC.